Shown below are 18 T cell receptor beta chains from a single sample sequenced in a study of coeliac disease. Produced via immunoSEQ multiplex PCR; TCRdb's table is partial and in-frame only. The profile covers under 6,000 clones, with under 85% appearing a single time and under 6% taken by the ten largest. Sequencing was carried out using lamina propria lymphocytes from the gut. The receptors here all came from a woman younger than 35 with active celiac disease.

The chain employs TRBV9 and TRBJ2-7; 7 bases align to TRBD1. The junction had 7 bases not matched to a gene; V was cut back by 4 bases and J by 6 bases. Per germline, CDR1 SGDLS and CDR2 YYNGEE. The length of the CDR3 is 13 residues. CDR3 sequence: CASSLGGEGEQYF. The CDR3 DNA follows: TGTGCCAGCAGCCTAGGGGGCGAAGGCGAGCAGTACTTC. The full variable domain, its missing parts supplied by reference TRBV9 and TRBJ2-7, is DSGVTQTPKHLITATGQRVTLRCSPRSGDLSVYWYQQSLDQGLQFLIQYYNGEERAKGNILERFSAQQFPDLHSELNLSSLELGDSALYFCASSLGGEGEQYFGPGTRLTVT.

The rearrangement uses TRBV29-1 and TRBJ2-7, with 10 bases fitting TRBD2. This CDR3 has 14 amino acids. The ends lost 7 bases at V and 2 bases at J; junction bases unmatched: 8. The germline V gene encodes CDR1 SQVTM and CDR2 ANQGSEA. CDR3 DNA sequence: TGCAGCGCTTCTAGCGGGAGACTCACCTACGAGCAGTACTTC. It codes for CSASSGRLTYEQYF.

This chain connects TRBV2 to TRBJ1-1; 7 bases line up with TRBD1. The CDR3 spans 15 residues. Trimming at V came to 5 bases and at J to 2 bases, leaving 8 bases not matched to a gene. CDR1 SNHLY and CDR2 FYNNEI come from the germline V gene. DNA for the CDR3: TGTGCCAGCAGTCCCCGGGACAGACTTAACACTGAAGCTTTCTTT. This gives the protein CASSPRDRLNTEAFF.

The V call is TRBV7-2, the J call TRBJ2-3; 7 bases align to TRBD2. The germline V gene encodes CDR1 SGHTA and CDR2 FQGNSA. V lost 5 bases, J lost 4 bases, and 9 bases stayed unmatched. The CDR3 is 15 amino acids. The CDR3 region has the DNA TGTGCCAGCAGCCGAACACTAGCGAACGCAGATACGCAGTATTTT. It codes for CASSRTLANADTQYF. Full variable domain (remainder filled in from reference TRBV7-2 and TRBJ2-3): GAGVSQSPSNKVTEKGKDVELRCDPISGHTALYWYRQSLGQGLEFLIYFQGNSAPDKSGLPSDRFSAERTGGSVSTLTIQRTQQEDSAVYLCASSRTLANADTQYFGPGTRLTVL.

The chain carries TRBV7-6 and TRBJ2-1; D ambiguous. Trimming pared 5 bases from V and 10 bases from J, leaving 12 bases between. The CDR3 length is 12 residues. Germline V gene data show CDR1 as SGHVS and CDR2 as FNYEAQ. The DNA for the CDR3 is TGTGCCAGCAGCCCAACTGGTCGGGAGCAGTTCTTC. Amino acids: CASSPTGREQFF.

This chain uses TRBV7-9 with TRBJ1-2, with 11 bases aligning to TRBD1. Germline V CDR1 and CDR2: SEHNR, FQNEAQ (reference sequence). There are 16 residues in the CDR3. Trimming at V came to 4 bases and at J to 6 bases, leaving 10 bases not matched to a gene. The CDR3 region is CASSSWDRGGLNGYTF. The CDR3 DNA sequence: TGTGCCAGCAGCTCCTGGGACAGGGGGGGTCTAAATGGCTACACCTTC.

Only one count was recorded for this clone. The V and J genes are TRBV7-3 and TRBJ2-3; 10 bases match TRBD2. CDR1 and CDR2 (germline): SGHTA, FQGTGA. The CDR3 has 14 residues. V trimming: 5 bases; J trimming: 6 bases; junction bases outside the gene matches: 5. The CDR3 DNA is TGTGCCAGCAGCCAAGCGGGGGGGCCGGATACGCAGTATTTT. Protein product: CASSQAGGPDTQYF.

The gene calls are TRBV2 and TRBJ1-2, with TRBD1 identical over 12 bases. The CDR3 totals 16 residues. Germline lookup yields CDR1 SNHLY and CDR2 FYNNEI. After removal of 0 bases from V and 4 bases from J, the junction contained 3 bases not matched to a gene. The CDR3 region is CASSEARDRGPYGYTF. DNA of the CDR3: TGTGCCAGCAGTGAAGCGCGGGACAGGGGGCCCTATGGCTACACCTTC.

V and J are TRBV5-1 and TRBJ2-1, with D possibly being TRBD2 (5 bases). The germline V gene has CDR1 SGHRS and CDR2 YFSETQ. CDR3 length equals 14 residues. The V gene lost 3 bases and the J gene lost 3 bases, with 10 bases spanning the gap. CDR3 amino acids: CASSYGMLYNEQFF. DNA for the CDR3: TGCGCCAGCAGCTACGGGATGCTCTACAATGAGCAGTTCTTC.

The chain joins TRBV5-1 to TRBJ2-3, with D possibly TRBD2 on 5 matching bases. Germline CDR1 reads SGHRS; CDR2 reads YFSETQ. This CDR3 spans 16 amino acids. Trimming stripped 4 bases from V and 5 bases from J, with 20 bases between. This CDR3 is CASSPRSGVEIDTQYF. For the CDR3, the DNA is TGCGCCAGCAGCCCAAGATCCGGGGTCGAGATAGATACGCAGTATTTT.

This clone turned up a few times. CDR3 in DNA: TGTGCCAGCAGCCAAGGCGAGAATAGCAATCAGCCCCAGCATTTT. Translating it yields CASSQGENSNQPQHF. This chain joins TRBV4-2 and TRBJ1-5; no clear D gene. Germline V gene sequence: CDR1 LGHNA, CDR2 YNFKEQ. The ends were cut back, 1 base at V and 0 bases at J, with 7 bases in the middle. This CDR3 region has 15 residues.

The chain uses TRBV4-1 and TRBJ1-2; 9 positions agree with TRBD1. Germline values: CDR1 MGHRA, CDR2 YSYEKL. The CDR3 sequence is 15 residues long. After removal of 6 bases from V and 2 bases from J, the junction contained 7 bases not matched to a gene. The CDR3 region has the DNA TGCGCCAGCAGACACCCGGGACAGGGAAACTATGGCTACACCTTC. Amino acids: CASRHPGQGNYGYTF.

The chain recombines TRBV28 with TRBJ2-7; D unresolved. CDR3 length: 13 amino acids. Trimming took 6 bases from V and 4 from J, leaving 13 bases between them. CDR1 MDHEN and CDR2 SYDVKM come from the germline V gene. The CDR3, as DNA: TGTGCCAGCAGCCCTCCTCCGCGGTACGAGCAGTACTTC. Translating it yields CASSPPPRYEQYF.

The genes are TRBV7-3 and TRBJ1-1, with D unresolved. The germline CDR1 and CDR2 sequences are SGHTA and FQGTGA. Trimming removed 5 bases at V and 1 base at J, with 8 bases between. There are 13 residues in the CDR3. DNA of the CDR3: TGTGCCAGCAGCGTAGACTGGAACACTGAAGCTTTCTTT. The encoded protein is CASSVDWNTEAFF.

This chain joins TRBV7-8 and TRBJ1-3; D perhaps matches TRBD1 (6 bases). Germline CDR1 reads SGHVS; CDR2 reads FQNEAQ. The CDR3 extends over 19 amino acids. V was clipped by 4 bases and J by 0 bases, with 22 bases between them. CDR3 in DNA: TGTGCCAGCAGCTCCCTCCCGGGGGGGCAGGCGATCTCTGGAAACACCATATATTTT. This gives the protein CASSSLPGGQAISGNTIYF.

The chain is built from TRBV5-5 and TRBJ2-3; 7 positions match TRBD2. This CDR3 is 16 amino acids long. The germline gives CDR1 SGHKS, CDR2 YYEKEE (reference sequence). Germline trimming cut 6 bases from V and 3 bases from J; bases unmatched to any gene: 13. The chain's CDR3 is CASKAGAGVSTDTQYF. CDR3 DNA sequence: TGTGCCAGCAAAGCCGGGGCGGGAGTTAGTACAGATACGCAGTATTTT.

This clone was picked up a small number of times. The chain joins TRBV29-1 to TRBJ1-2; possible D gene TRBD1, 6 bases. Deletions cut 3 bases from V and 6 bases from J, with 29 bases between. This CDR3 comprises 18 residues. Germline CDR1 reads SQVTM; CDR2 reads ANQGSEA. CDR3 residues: CSVDGQAGGRLVGDGYTF. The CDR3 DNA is TGCAGCGTTGATGGTCAGGCCGGGGGGCGATTGGTCGGGGATGGCTACACCTTC.

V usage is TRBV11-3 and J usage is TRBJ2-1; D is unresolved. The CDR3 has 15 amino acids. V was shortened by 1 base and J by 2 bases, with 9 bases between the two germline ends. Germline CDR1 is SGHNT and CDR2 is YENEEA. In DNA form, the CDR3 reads TGTGCCAGCAGCTTAGGGTCTAGGCCCTACAATGAGCAGTTCTTC. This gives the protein CASSLGSRPYNEQFF.